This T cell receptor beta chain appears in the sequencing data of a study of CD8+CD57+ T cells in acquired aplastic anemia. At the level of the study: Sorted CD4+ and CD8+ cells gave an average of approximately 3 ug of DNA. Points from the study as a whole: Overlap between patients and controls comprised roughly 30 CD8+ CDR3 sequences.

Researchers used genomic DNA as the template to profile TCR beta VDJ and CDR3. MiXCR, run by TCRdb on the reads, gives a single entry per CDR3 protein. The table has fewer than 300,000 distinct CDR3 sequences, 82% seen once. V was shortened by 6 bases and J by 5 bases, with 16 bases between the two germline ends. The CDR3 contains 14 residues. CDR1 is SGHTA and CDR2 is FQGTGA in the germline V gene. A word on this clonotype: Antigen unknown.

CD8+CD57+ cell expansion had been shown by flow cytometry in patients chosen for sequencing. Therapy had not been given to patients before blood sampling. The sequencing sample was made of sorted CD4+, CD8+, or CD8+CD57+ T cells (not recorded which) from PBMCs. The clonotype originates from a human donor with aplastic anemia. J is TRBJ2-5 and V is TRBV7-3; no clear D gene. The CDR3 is CASSITTQHETQYF. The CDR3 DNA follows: TGTGCCAGCAGTATAACGACTCAACACGAGACCCAGTACTTC. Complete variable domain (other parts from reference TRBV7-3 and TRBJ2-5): GAGVSQTPSNKVTEKGKYVELRCDPISGHTALYWYRQSLGQGPEFLIYFQGTGAADDSGLPNDRFFAVRPEGSVSTLKIQRTERGDSAVYLCASSITTQHETQYFGPGTRLLVL.